These T cell receptor beta chains were read from a single sample in a study of shared clonotypes between healthy human individuals. Here immunoSEQ multiplex PCR was the method, and the copy in TCRdb shows in-frame clones only, minus some. The profile covers under 2,000,000 clones, with over 85% appearing a single time and less than 1.5% taken by the ten largest. Sequenced material: naive CD8+ T cells sorted from blood. The receptors here all came from a man in his late teens or twenties in good health. Each CDR3 is given with its conserved first and last residue. Each record gives: clone size, D gene, J gene, V gene, CDR3 protein, CDR3 DNA. The D gene is left open where the match is weak. Size is omitted from some rows. Given values are once, few, many or a class for expanded clones.

clone_size: -; d_call: TRBD1; j_call: TRBJ1-5; v_call: TRBV12-5; cdr3_aa: CASGSGQGNGPQHF; cdr3_nt: TGTGCTAGTGGTTCAGGACAGGGGAATGGGCCCCAGCATTTT
clone_size: once; d_call: -; j_call: TRBJ2-7; v_call: TRBV5-6; cdr3_aa: CASSSGLSYEQYF; cdr3_nt: TGTGCCAGCAGCTCCGGACTTTCCTACGAGCAGTACTTC
clone_size: -; d_call: -; j_call: TRBJ1-1; v_call: TRBV7-9; cdr3_aa: CASSPSRPRAFF; cdr3_nt: TGTGCCAGCAGCCCCTCCAGGCCTCGGGCTTTCTTT
clone_size: -; d_call: -; j_call: TRBJ2-5; v_call: TRBV7-9; cdr3_aa: CASSAPDGVFETQYF; cdr3_nt: TGTGCCAGCAGCGCACCCGATGGGGTGTTTGAGACCCAGTACTTC
clone_size: -; d_call: -; j_call: TRBJ2-5; v_call: TRBV7-9; cdr3_aa: CASSSGPEGETQYF; cdr3_nt: TGTGCCAGCAGCTCCGGGCCCGAGGGAGAGACCCAGTACTTC
clone_size: -; d_call: -; j_call: TRBJ2-2; v_call: TRBV19; cdr3_aa: CASRRFGVDGELFF; cdr3_nt: TGTGCCAGTAGGAGATTCGGGGTTGACGGGGAGCTGTTTTTT
clone_size: -; d_call: -; j_call: TRBJ1-5; v_call: TRBV7-2; cdr3_aa: CASSSWLGNQPQHF; cdr3_nt: TGTGCCAGCAGCTCCTGGTTGGGCAATCAGCCCCAGCATTTT
clone_size: -; d_call: -; j_call: TRBJ2-7; v_call: TRBV5-6; cdr3_aa: CASSLELVATYEQYF; cdr3_nt: TGTGCCAGCAGCTTGGAACTAGTGGCCACCTACGAGCAGTACTTC
clone_size: -; d_call: TRBD1; j_call: TRBJ1-6; v_call: TRBV4-2; cdr3_aa: CASSQVGMDRDNSPLHF; cdr3_nt: TGTGCCAGCAGCCAAGTGGGGATGGACAGGGACAATTCACCCCTCCACTTT
clone_size: -; d_call: -; j_call: TRBJ2-7; v_call: TRBV4-1; cdr3_aa: CASSHPGLHPDEQYF; cdr3_nt: TGCGCCAGCAGCCACCCCGGCCTCCACCCGGACGAGCAGTACTTC
clone_size: -; d_call: -; j_call: TRBJ1-4; v_call: TRBV10-2; cdr3_aa: CASSELGLNEKLFF; cdr3_nt: TGCGCCAGCAGTGAGTTGGGACTTAATGAAAAACTGTTTTTT
clone_size: -; d_call: -; j_call: TRBJ1-1; v_call: TRBV5-1; cdr3_aa: CASSFGPNTEAFF; cdr3_nt: TGCGCCAGCAGCTTCGGACCGAACACTGAAGCTTTCTTT
clone_size: -; d_call: TRBD2; j_call: TRBJ2-3; v_call: TRBV4-1; cdr3_aa: CASSQGLAGWGTDTQYF; cdr3_nt: TGCGCCAGCAGCCAAGGGTTAGCGGGATGGGGCACAGATACGCAGTATTTT
clone_size: -; d_call: -; j_call: TRBJ1-6; v_call: TRBV7-3; cdr3_aa: CASSPEGNSPLHF; cdr3_nt: TGTGCCAGCAGCCCCGAGGGAAATTCACCCCTCCACTTT
clone_size: -; d_call: TRBD2; j_call: TRBJ2-7; v_call: TRBV5-6; cdr3_aa: CASSPRRGKYEQYF; cdr3_nt: TGTGCCAGCAGCCCGAGGCGGGGGAAGTACGAGCAGTACTTC
clone_size: -; d_call: -; j_call: TRBJ2-7; v_call: TRBV29-1; cdr3_aa: CSVEGHSYEQYF; cdr3_nt: TGCAGCGTTGAAGGTCACAGCTACGAGCAGTACTTC
clone_size: -; d_call: TRBD1; j_call: TRBJ2-7; v_call: TRBV7-2; cdr3_aa: CASSLALTGFVEQYF; cdr3_nt: TGTGCCAGCAGCTTAGCGTTGACAGGGTTCGTCGAGCAGTACTTC
clone_size: -; d_call: -; j_call: TRBJ2-1; v_call: TRBV4-1; cdr3_aa: CASSHQGGAIEQFF; cdr3_nt: TGCGCCAGCAGCCACCAGGGGGGGGCGATTGAGCAGTTCTTC
clone_size: -; d_call: -; j_call: TRBJ1-3; v_call: TRBV4-3; cdr3_aa: CASSQFLGTGNTIYF; cdr3_nt: TGCGCCAGCAGCCAATTCCTAGGAACTGGAAACACCATATATTTT
clone_size: -; d_call: -; j_call: TRBJ1-4; v_call: TRBV7-9; cdr3_aa: CASTPRTGKHEKLFF; cdr3_nt: TGTGCCAGCACCCCCCGAACAGGGAAACATGAAAAACTGTTTTTT
clone_size: once; d_call: -; j_call: TRBJ2-7; v_call: TRBV9; cdr3_aa: CASSVDASPLPDEQYF; cdr3_nt: TGTGCCAGCAGCGTAGATGCCAGTCCCCTGCCGGACGAGCAGTACTTC
clone_size: -; d_call: -; j_call: TRBJ1-2; v_call: TRBV19; cdr3_aa: CASSIAANHGYTF; cdr3_nt: TGTGCCAGTAGTATCGCAGCTAACCATGGCTACACCTTC
clone_size: -; d_call: -; j_call: TRBJ2-5; v_call: TRBV10-3; cdr3_aa: CAISLQGGETQYF; cdr3_nt: TGTGCCATCAGTCTACAGGGAGGAGAGACCCAGTACTTC
clone_size: -; d_call: -; j_call: TRBJ2-1; v_call: TRBV9; cdr3_aa: CASSPNNEQFF; cdr3_nt: TGTGCCAGCAGCCCAAACAATGAGCAGTTCTTC
clone_size: -; d_call: -; j_call: TRBJ1-2; v_call: TRBV27; cdr3_aa: CASSSGLIYGYTF; cdr3_nt: TGTGCCAGCAGTAGCGGACTGATCTATGGCTACACCTTC
clone_size: -; d_call: -; j_call: TRBJ1-2; v_call: TRBV14; cdr3_aa: CASSQDRNYGYTF; cdr3_nt: TGTGCCAGCAGCCAAGACCGCAACTATGGCTACACCTTC
clone_size: -; d_call: -; j_call: TRBJ2-7; v_call: TRBV11-2; cdr3_aa: CASSSLGGYDEQYF; cdr3_nt: TGTGCCAGCAGCTCACTGGGCGGGTACGACGAGCAGTACTTC
clone_size: -; d_call: TRBD1; j_call: TRBJ2-7; v_call: TRBV30; cdr3_aa: CAWSVGQGVGEQYF; cdr3_nt: TGTGCCTGGAGTGTAGGACAGGGGGTCGGCGAGCAGTACTTC
clone_size: -; d_call: -; j_call: TRBJ2-1; v_call: TRBV19; cdr3_aa: CASSTSLAEQFF; cdr3_nt: TGTGCCAGTAGCACCAGCCTGGCTGAGCAGTTCTTC
clone_size: -; d_call: -; j_call: TRBJ2-5; v_call: TRBV7-9; cdr3_aa: CASSREGFQETQYF; cdr3_nt: TGTGCCAGCAGCCGCGAGGGTTTCCAAGAGACCCAGTACTTC
clone_size: -; d_call: -; j_call: TRBJ2-4; v_call: TRBV27; cdr3_aa: CASSFPGDIQYF; cdr3_nt: TGTGCCAGCAGTTTCCCGGGGGACATTCAGTACTTC
clone_size: -; d_call: -; j_call: TRBJ2-1; v_call: TRBV5-1; cdr3_aa: CASSRKDEGYNEQFF; cdr3_nt: TGCGCCAGCAGCCGGAAGGACGAAGGCTACAATGAGCAGTTCTTC
clone_size: -; d_call: -; j_call: TRBJ2-5; v_call: TRBV10-3; cdr3_aa: CAISEYDRQETQYF; cdr3_nt: TGTGCCATCAGTGAGTACGACAGGCAAGAGACCCAGTACTTC
clone_size: -; d_call: -; j_call: TRBJ2-7; v_call: TRBV6-5; cdr3_aa: CASSYGLGYEQYF; cdr3_nt: TGTGCCAGCAGTTACGGTTTAGGGTACGAGCAGTACTTC
clone_size: -; d_call: -; j_call: TRBJ2-7; v_call: TRBV19; cdr3_aa: CASSMGAGSYEQYF; cdr3_nt: TGTGCCAGTAGTATGGGGGCCGGGTCCTACGAGCAGTACTTC
clone_size: -; d_call: -; j_call: TRBJ2-3; v_call: TRBV29-1; cdr3_aa: CSVEDMESSTDTQYF; cdr3_nt: TGCAGCGTTGAAGATATGGAGTCTAGCACAGATACGCAGTATTTT
clone_size: -; d_call: -; j_call: TRBJ2-7; v_call: TRBV25-1; cdr3_aa: CASSQGYEQYF; cdr3_nt: TGTGCCAGCAGTCAGGGGTACGAGCAGTACTTC
clone_size: -; d_call: -; j_call: TRBJ2-7; v_call: TRBV10-1; cdr3_aa: CASSAGVTYEQYF; cdr3_nt: TGCGCCAGCAGTGCTGGGGTTACCTACGAGCAGTACTTC
clone_size: -; d_call: -; j_call: TRBJ1-1; v_call: TRBV5-4; cdr3_aa: CASSSRGNTEAFF; cdr3_nt: TGTGCCAGCAGCTCTCGGGGGAACACTGAAGCTTTCTTT
clone_size: -; d_call: -; j_call: TRBJ2-7; v_call: TRBV25-1; cdr3_aa: CASSDAGSSYEQYF; cdr3_nt: TGTGCCAGCAGTGATGCGGGAAGCTCCTACGAGCAGTACTTC
clone_size: -; d_call: -; j_call: TRBJ2-3; v_call: TRBV5-4; cdr3_aa: CASSFDRSTDTQYF; cdr3_nt: TGTGCCAGCAGCTTTGACCGGAGCACAGATACGCAGTATTTT
clone_size: -; d_call: -; j_call: TRBJ2-7; v_call: TRBV27; cdr3_aa: CASRSQGLGYEQYF; cdr3_nt: TGTGCCAGCCGTTCTCAGGGCCTTGGATACGAGCAGTACTTC
clone_size: once; d_call: -; j_call: TRBJ2-7; v_call: TRBV27; cdr3_aa: CASSHGAGYEQYF; cdr3_nt: TGTGCCAGCAGTCACGGGGCGGGCTACGAGCAGTACTTC
clone_size: -; d_call: -; j_call: TRBJ1-1; v_call: TRBV5-4; cdr3_aa: CASSLWGEGNTEAFF; cdr3_nt: TGTGCCAGCAGCTTGTGGGGAGAAGGAAACACTGAAGCTTTCTTT
clone_size: -; d_call: -; j_call: TRBJ2-7; v_call: TRBV6-6; cdr3_aa: CASSRPGVHEQYF; cdr3_nt: TGTGCCAGCAGCCGCCCCGGGGTCCACGAGCAGTACTTC
clone_size: -; d_call: TRBD2; j_call: TRBJ2-3; v_call: TRBV6-5; cdr3_aa: CASSYGPGLVQYF; cdr3_nt: TGTGCCAGCAGTTACGGTCCGGGACTAGTGCAGTATTTT